This T cell receptor beta chain derives from a study of CD8+ T cells in alopecia areata. Peripheral blood and lesional scalp punch biopsies came from alopecia areata patients. V was pared by 1 base and J by 9 bases, with 24 bases between. The CDR3 length is 17 residues. The germline CDR1 and CDR2 sequences are MGHRA and YSYEKL. cDNA prepared by RNA extraction and subsequent reverse transcription served as the template for sequencing. Generated by immunoSEQ multiplex PCR, the TCRdb table keeps only in-frame clones and is missing some. The sample holds about 150,000 clones, roughly 44% seen once. This TCR came from a human donor with alopecia areata. This rearrangement joins TRBV4-1 to TRBJ1-2; the D gene is possibly TRBD1 (6 bases). The sample comprised CD4+ T cells sorted from blood. The CDR3 DNA reads TGCGCCAGCAGCCAAGCAAATATGGGGGGCCGGGCGGGGAGCTACACCTTC. It yields the protein CASSQANMGGRAGSYTF.